Described below is a single T cell receptor beta chain sequence and its context. Its cognate antigen is unknown. A second PCR, run for about 7 to 11 cycles, used a sample-barcoded 5' primer plus a J-beta primer mix. Every sample produced at least 3 million CDR3-containing paired-end reads. TCRdb independently ran MiXCR on the 5' RACE reads; one entry per CDR3 protein. The data show over 700,000 distinct CDR3 sequences, 50% to 65% seen once. Germline loops: CDR1 SGHNT, CDR2 YENEEA. CDR3 length: 15 amino acids. This entry is derived from a study of blood T cells in healthy people across ages. Study results and limitations: The study lacked donor CMV status, which possibly confounded expanded clonotype changes. Diversity was estimated from one million T cells, and these estimates were considered underestimates.

Sequenced input: blood. The V call is TRBV11-3, the J call TRBJ2-4; 7 bases line up with TRBD1. Matching the DNA end better, TRBJ2-5 makes the J call doubtful. The TCR originated in a man older than 75 in good health. The DNA for the CDR3 is TGTGCCAGCAGCTTAGGGGGGACAGAACAAGAGACCCAGTACTTC. This gives the protein CASSLGGTEQETQYF.